This T cell receptor beta chain was captured by sequencing in a study of blood T cell repertoires in COVID-19. Study background: T cells, B-cell-depleted T cells, or PBMCs supplied cDNA or gDNA.

V trimming: 8 bases; J trimming: 4 bases; junction bases outside the gene matches: 8. Germline V CDR1 and CDR2: SNHLY, FYNNEI. CDR3 length: 14 amino acids. Patients of the Seattle cohort, enrolled during active infection, were followed longitudinally. Original processing notes: Estimation of nucleated cell counts relied on the amplification of reference gene primers. Profiling relied on immunoSEQ multiplex PCR, and the TCRdb table lists in-frame clones only, not all of them. From that table come the V and J calls and clone size; the DNA was used to work out D and trimming. Among around 94,000 clones listed, about nine tenths were seen once.

Sequenced input: peripheral blood. The rearrangement links TRBV2 to TRBJ1-3; 7 bases are shared with TRBD1. This receptor was identified in a woman aged 45-65 years with COVID-19, enrolled during active disease. The CDR3 sequence: CASLRGQGGNTIYF. CDR3 nucleotide sequence: TGTGCCAGCCTGAGGGGGCAGGGGGGAAACACCATATATTTT.